The 32 T cell receptor beta chains below were found in one sample sequenced in a study of B cell selection in AIRE deficiency. The assay was immunoSEQ multiplex PCR, and TCRdb's table has in-frame clones only and misses some. The table has about 24,000 clones, roughly 96% seen once. The sorted conventional CD4 T cells were gated as CD4+CD127+. The sequenced sample was CD4+CD127+ conventional T cells sorted from PBMCs. The receptors derive from a human donor in good health.

This chain joins TRBV7-2 and TRBJ1-6; no reliable D call. The CDR3 has 16 residues. With 5 bases removed from V and 0 bases from J, the gap between germline ends came to 11 bases. Germline assignment: CDR1 SGHTA and CDR2 FQGNSA. CDR3 loop: CASSPGGGSYNSPLHF. CDR3 in DNA: TGTGCCAGCAGCCCTGGCGGAGGCTCCTATAATTCACCCCTCCACTTT. Full variable domain (missing parts from reference TRBV7-2 and TRBJ1-6): GAGVSQSPSNKVTEKGKDVELRCDPISGHTALYWYRQSLGQGLEFLIYFQGNSAPDKSGLPSDRFSAERTGGSVSTLTIQRTQQEDSAVYLCASSPGGGSYNSPLHFGNGTRLTVT.

The chain is built from TRBV7-3 and TRBJ1-1; D gene unclear. The V gene lost 4 bases and the J gene lost 0 bases, with 6 bases spanning the gap. This CDR3 has 13 residues. Germline CDR1 reads SGHTA; CDR2 reads FQGTGA. The CDR3 DNA follows: TGTGCCAGCAGCTATTCGATGAACACTGAAGCTTTCTTT. It is translated as CASSYSMNTEAFF.

The J gene is TRBJ1-6, the V gene TRBV15, with D possibly being TRBD1 (5 bases). The CDR3 is 18 amino acids. The germline V and J ends were trimmed by 0 bases and 9 bases, with 21 bases remaining between them. The germline V gene has CDR1 LNHNV and CDR2 YYDKDF (reference sequence). The CDR3 reads CATSRDDGGGTRLSPLHF. The CDR3 nucleotides read TGTGCCACCAGCAGAGATGACGGTGGAGGGACGCGACTTTCACCCCTCCACTTT.

This sequence joins TRBV14 and TRBJ2-7, with 10 bases fitting TRBD1. Germline lookup yields CDR1 SGHDN and CDR2 FVKESK. This CDR3 contains 13 residues. Losses at the gene ends were 1 base for V and 6 bases for J; bases not matched to a gene: 0. CDR3 sequence (DNA): TGTGCCAGCAGCCAAGGGACAGGGGGCGAGCAGTACTTC. This gives the protein CASSQGTGGEQYF.

This CDR3 reads CASTPGRNEQFF. CDR3 nucleotides: TGTGCCAGCACCCCGGGGAGGAATGAGCAGTTCTTC. The chain is built from TRBV7-2 and TRBJ2-1, with a weak D call TRBD2 (6 bases). The CDR3 totals 12 residues. V shed 7 bases and J shed 7 bases, with 11 bases lying between them. Germline CDR1 and CDR2: SGHTA and FQGNSA.

V gene TRBV5-1 combines with J gene TRBJ2-7; D remains unclear. The CDR3 loop spans 12 amino acids. Germline CDR1 is SGHRS and CDR2 is YFSETQ. The V gene lost 4 bases and the J gene lost 2 bases, with 7 bases spanning the gap. CDR3: CASSLPTYEQYF. The CDR3 DNA follows: TGCGCCAGCAGCCTACCCACCTACGAGCAGTACTTC.

This chain uses TRBV6-1 with TRBJ2-7, with D maybe TRBD1 (6 bases). Germline lookup yields CDR1 MNHNS and CDR2 SASEGT. This CDR3 is built from 13 residues. Between the trimmed V and J ends, which lost 2 bases and 9 bases, there was a span of 14 bases. CDR3 sequence reads: CASSELRGKGQYF. CDR3 nucleotide sequence: TGTGCCAGCAGTGAATTGAGGGGGAAAGGGCAGTACTTC.

The sample holds one count of this clone. The genes are TRBV5-1 and TRBJ1-1; D uncertain. Trimming took off 5 bases at V and 3 bases at J, with 14 bases between the two ends. This CDR3 contains 14 residues. Germline V CDR1 and CDR2: SGHRS, YFSETQ. CDR3 coding DNA: TGCGCCAGCAGAAAAGATCAACTAGACACTGAAGCTTTCTTT. This sequence encodes CASRKDQLDTEAFF.

The V gene is TRBV27, the J gene TRBJ2-5, with a tentative D call TRBD2 (5 bases). Trimming shortened V by 5 bases and J by 5 bases, and 12 bases separated the two germline ends. The CDR3 contains 13 residues. The germline V gene has CDR1 MNHEY and CDR2 SMNVEV (reference sequence). The CDR3 reads CASSLGVMETQYF. CDR3 DNA sequence: TGTGCCAGCAGTCTCGGGGTAATGGAGACCCAGTACTTC.

The chain combines TRBV2 with TRBJ2-7; 8 bases are a match to TRBD1. V lost 6 bases and J lost 6; bases outside the gene matches: 10. Germline V CDR1 and CDR2: SNHLY, FYNNEI. The CDR3 has 14 amino acids. In DNA, the CDR3 is TGTGCCAGCAGGCTAACTGACAGGGGCCGCGAGCAGTACTTC. Amino acid sequence: CASRLTDRGREQYF.

V is TRBV19 and J is TRBJ2-7, with 8 bases identical to TRBD1. Germline V gene data show CDR1 as LNHDA and CDR2 as SQIVND (reference sequence). CDR3 length: 16 amino acids. V shed 2 bases, J shed 0 bases, and the junction held 6 bases outside the gene matches. The CDR3: CASSILGTGASYEQYF. CDR3 coding DNA: TGTGCCAGTAGTATACTAGGGACAGGAGCCTCCTACGAGCAGTACTTC.

The gene calls are TRBV30 and TRBJ1-5; D remains unclear. Germline V gives CDR1 GTSNPN, CDR2 SVGIG (reference sequence). The CDR3 loop spans 13 amino acids. V was pared by 0 bases and J by 0 bases, with 3 bases between. The CDR3 DNA reads TGTGCCTGGAGTGTAGGTAGCAATCAGCCCCAGCATTTT. This gives the protein CAWSVGSNQPQHF.

The chain joins TRBV6-5 to TRBJ1-1; 9 positions match TRBD1. V shed 2 bases and J 3 bases; nucleotides not matched to a gene: 7. In germline, CDR1 is MNHEY, CDR2 SVGAGI. The CDR3 contains 16 residues. CDR3 amino acids: CASSYTGGLSYTEAFF. DNA of the CDR3: TGTGCCAGCAGTTACACAGGGGGCTTGAGCTACACTGAAGCTTTCTTT.

The chain recombines TRBV15 with TRBJ1-2; unclear D gene. CDR3 length: 15 amino acids. Trimming left V 1 base short and J 3 bases short, with 12 bases between. Germline assignment: CDR1 LNHNV and CDR2 YYDKDF (reference sequence). CDR3 sequence reads: CATSRVGLVDYGYTF. CDR3 bases: TGTGCCACCAGCAGAGTGGGGTTAGTCGACTATGGCTACACCTTC. The complete variable domain, with remaining parts taken from reference TRBV15 and TRBJ1-2, reads DAMVIQNPRYQVTQFGKPVTLSCSQTLNHNVMYWYQQKSSQAPKLLFHYYDKDFNNEADTPDNFQSRRPNTSFCFLDIRSPGLGDTAMYLCATSRVGLVDYGYTFGSGTRLTVV.

This clone was recorded only once. The chain is built from TRBV21-1 and TRBJ1-2. TRBV21-1 is classified as a pseudogene. The CDR3 extends over 18 amino acids. Here the CDR3 reads CASSNHGVGTGLSDGYTF. The CDR3 DNA reads as TGTGCCAGCAGCAACCACGGGGTGGGGACCGGGCTTTCCGATGGCTACACCTTC.

This clone has just a few counts. This chain connects TRBV27 to TRBJ2-7; D not resolved. Germline CDR1 MNHEY, CDR2 SMNVEV (reference sequence). The CDR3 is made up of 14 amino acids. V was clipped by 3 bases and J by 0 bases, with 9 bases between them. The CDR3 reads CASSFTTPSYEQYF. The CDR3 DNA follows: TGTGCCAGCAGTTTCACGACACCCTCCTACGAGCAGTACTTC.

The V call is TRBV7-9, the J call TRBJ1-4; the D gene is possibly TRBD1 (5 bases). Deletions cut 7 bases from V and 16 bases from J, with 13 bases between. The germline V gene has CDR1 SEHNR and CDR2 FQNEAQ (reference sequence). The CDR3 extends over 10 amino acids. CDR3 amino acids: CASNPGPPFF. CDR3 in DNA: TGTGCCAGCAACCCGGGACCCCCGTTTTTT. The full variable domain, completed using reference TRBV7-9 and TRBJ1-4, is DTGVSQNPRHKITKRGQNVTFRCDPISEHNRLYWYRQTLGQGPEFLTYFQNEAQLEKSRLLSDRFSAERPKGSFSTLEIQRTEQGDSAMYLCASNPGPPFFGSGTQLSVL.

This chain links TRBV2 with TRBJ1-5, with unresolved D. V dropped 4 bases and J dropped 0 bases, with 10 bases sitting between them. This CDR3 contains 15 residues. The germline V gene encodes CDR1 SNHLY and CDR2 FYNNEI. CDR3 sequence: CASSVAEDSNQPQHF. DNA of the CDR3: TGTGCCAGCAGTGTGGCAGAGGATAGCAATCAGCCCCAGCATTTT.

This sequence joins TRBV11-2 and TRBJ1-4, with no clear D. V was cut by 5 bases and J by 4 bases, with 14 bases left in between. Germline CDR1 SGHAT, CDR2 FQNNGV. The CDR3 is 15 amino acids. The CDR3 loop reads CASSRTRTVNEKLFF. CDR3 sequence (DNA): TGTGCCAGCAGCCGTACGAGGACGGTTAATGAAAAACTGTTTTTT.

This clone was seen once. This rearrangement joins TRBV9 to TRBJ2-4; 12 positions match TRBD2. The CDR3 has 16 amino acids. Germline V gene data show CDR1 as SGDLS and CDR2 as YYNGEE. The V segment lost 3 bases and the J segment 7 bases; nucleotides outside the gene matches: 8. The CDR3 DNA reads as TGTGCCAGCAGCGCTCTAGCGGGGGGGCCACAGAACATTCAGTACTTC. Its translation is CASSALAGGPQNIQYF. The complete variable domain, with remaining parts taken from reference TRBV9 and TRBJ2-4, reads DSGVTQTPKHLITATGQRVTLRCSPRSGDLSVYWYQQSLDQGLQFLIQYYNGEERAKGNILERFSAQQFPDLHSELNLSSLELGDSALYFCASSALAGGPQNIQYFGAGTRLSVL.

This chain joins TRBV27 and TRBJ2-2; 7 nucleotides match TRBD1. The V segment lost 6 bases and the J segment 2 bases; nucleotides outside the gene matches: 9. This CDR3 region has 16 residues. Per germline, CDR1 MNHEY and CDR2 SMNVEV (reference sequence). The DNA for the CDR3 is TGTGCCAGCAGCAAACCCGGGACAGACAACACCGGGGAGCTGTTTTTT. Its protein is CASSKPGTDNTGELFF.

The J gene is TRBJ2-5, the V gene TRBV10-3, with a weak D call TRBD2 (6 bases). V dropped 2 bases and J dropped 4 bases, with 11 bases sitting between them. Germline values: CDR1 ENHRY, CDR2 SYGVKD. The CDR3 length is 14 residues. DNA for the CDR3: TGTGCCATCAGTGAGCAACGGGGGATAGAGACCCAGTACTTC. It is translated as CAISEQRGIETQYF.

V usage is TRBV11-3 and J usage is TRBJ1-6, with D maybe TRBD1 (6 bases). Trimming stripped 2 bases from V and 5 bases from J, with 7 bases between. CDR1 and CDR2 (germline): SGHNT, YENEEA. The CDR3 length is 14 residues. The CDR3 reads CASSLQGNNSPLHF. The CDR3 nucleotides are TGTGCCAGCAGCTTACAGGGGAATAATTCACCCCTCCACTTT. The whole variable domain, remainder taken from reference TRBV11-3 and TRBJ1-6, is EAGVVQSPRYKIIEKKQPVAFWCNPISGHNTLYWYLQNLGQGPELLIRYENEEAVDDSQLPKDRFSAERLKGVDSTLKIQPAELGDSAVYLCASSLQGNNSPLHFGNGTRLTVT.

This sequence joins TRBV5-6 and TRBJ2-2, with D tentatively TRBD2 (5 bases). From germline, CDR1 is SGHDT and CDR2 YYEEEE. The V gene lost 1 base and the J gene lost 7 bases, with 11 bases spanning the gap. The length of the CDR3 is 14 residues. CDR3 nucleotides: TGTGCCAGCAGCTTGCGAGGGTTTGGCGGGGAGCTGTTTTTT. Its translation: CASSLRGFGGELFF.

This clone was counted between two and nine times. This chain connects TRBV19 to TRBJ1-5; D call uncertain. In germline, CDR1 is LNHDA, CDR2 SQIVND (reference sequence). The CDR3 is made up of 15 amino acids. Trimming left V 8 bases short and J 0 bases short, with 14 bases between. The chain's CDR3 is CASSDGPYSNQPQHF. The CDR3 DNA reads TGTGCCAGTTCTGACGGCCCTTATAGCAATCAGCCCCAGCATTTT.

The chain uses TRBV5-1 and TRBJ2-4; D is uncertain. V shed 6 bases and J shed 0 bases, with 10 bases lying between them. CDR3 length equals 14 residues. Germline V lookup: CDR1 SGHRS, CDR2 YFSETQ. This CDR3 is CASTDIIAKNIQYF. The CDR3 DNA reads TGCGCCAGCACCGATATAATAGCCAAAAACATTCAGTACTTC.

The rearrangement joins TRBV27 to TRBJ2-3, with D possibly matching TRBD1 (7 bases). CDR1 MNHEY and CDR2 SMNVEV come from the germline V gene (reference sequence). Trimming took off 1 base at V and 6 bases at J, with 11 bases between the two ends. The CDR3 sequence is 14 residues long. The CDR3 nucleotides are TGTGCCAGCAGTTTATGGAGGGGGCGGGATACGCAGTATTTT. It codes for CASSLWRGRDTQYF.

The J gene is TRBJ1-6, the V gene TRBV15; D is possibly TRBD1 (5 bases). Germline lookup yields CDR1 LNHNV and CDR2 YYDKDF (reference sequence). This CDR3 contains 16 residues. V was trimmed by 0 bases and J by 9 bases, leaving 15 bases between them. This CDR3 reads CATSRDNGGKASPLHF. In nucleotides, the CDR3 is TGTGCCACCAGCAGAGATAATGGGGGGAAGGCTTCACCCCTCCACTTT.

The chain combines TRBV18 with TRBJ1-4; possible D gene TRBD1, 5 bases. The CDR3 is made up of 15 amino acids. CDR1 is KGHSH, CDR2 LQKENI, per germline. V lost 3 bases to trimming and J lost 0 bases, with 8 bases between them. In nucleotides, the CDR3 is TGTGCCAGCTCACCCCAGGGCGCAACTAATGAAAAACTGTTTTTT. It codes for CASSPQGATNEKLFF.

The rearrangement uses TRBV27 and TRBJ1-5; 7 bases agree with TRBD1. Germline CDR1 reads MNHEY; CDR2 reads SMNVEV (reference sequence). This CDR3 has 16 residues. V was pared by 3 bases and J by 4 bases, with 9 bases of the junction left unmatched. DNA of the CDR3: TGTGCCAGCAGTTTGACCGGACAGGCCAAAAATCAGCCCCAGCATTTT. Its protein is CASSLTGQAKNQPQHF.

The chain employs TRBV18 and TRBJ1-2; 7 nucleotides line up with TRBD1. In germline, CDR1 is KGHSH, CDR2 LQKENI. Trimming cost V 3 bases and J 4 bases; bases outside gene matches: 8. The CDR3 has 15 residues. The CDR3 reads CASSPQGGSFYGYTF. The CDR3 nucleotides read TGTGCCAGCTCACCCCAGGGGGGCTCCTTCTATGGCTACACCTTC.

The rearrangement joins TRBV9 to TRBJ2-2; no definite D call. Trimming took 0 bases from V and 3 from J, leaving 6 bases between them. Germline V gene data show CDR1 as SGDLS and CDR2 as YYNGEE. The CDR3 consists of 14 residues. CDR3 residues: CASSVDVHTGELFF. The DNA for the CDR3 is TGTGCCAGCAGCGTAGACGTCCACACCGGGGAGCTGTTTTTT. Drawing the rest from reference TRBV9 and TRBJ2-2, the complete variable domain is DSGVTQTPKHLITATGQRVTLRCSPRSGDLSVYWYQQSLDQGLQFLIQYYNGEERAKGNILERFSAQQFPDLHSELNLSSLELGDSALYFCASSVDVHTGELFFGEGSRLTVL.